This T cell receptor (beta chain) was documented in a study of CD8+ T cells in alopecia areata. Treatment: oral pan-JAK inhibitor, 5-10 mg twice daily. Germline V gene sequence: CDR1 MGHRA, CDR2 YSYEKL. The V end lost 4 bases, the J end lost 4 bases, and 16 bases lay between the germline ends. The CDR3 consists of 15 residues. RNA was extracted and reverse transcribed into cDNA as the sequencing template. TCRdb's table, derived via immunoSEQ multiplex PCR, lists solely in-frame clones and lacks some. The data show roughly 100,000 clones, around 40% seen once. This material consisted of CD8+ T cells sorted from blood, taken at week 24, from a patient treated with tofacitinib. V is TRBV4-1 and J is TRBJ2-5; D not resolved. The receptor was derived from a human donor with alopecia areata. For the CDR3, the DNA is TGCGCCAGCAGCCGGACCGGGCCGGCCCCAGAGACCCAGTACTTC. Translating it yields CASSRTGPAPETQYF.